The next 24 T cell receptor beta chains were all read from a single sample in a study of Graves' ophthalmopathy and Graves' hyperthyroidism. Amplification targeted the TCR beta CDR3 regions, with RNA transcripts as the source material. Second-round multiplex PCR came after a first-round RT-PCR that employed HTBI primers. MiXCR was run by TCRdb on the multiplex PCR reads, yielding one entry per CDR3 protein. The sample lists hundreds of thousands of distinct CDR3 sequences, around a fifth seen once, with approximately 3.2% in the top ten. What was sequenced was peripheral blood. Every receptor here comes from a woman younger than 35 with stable Graves' hyperthyroidism.

This clonotype was picked up many times. The rearrangement joins TRBV7-9 to TRBJ1-3; D is possibly TRBD1 (6 bases). The CDR3 is 15 amino acids. V was clipped by 3 bases and J by 0 bases, with 9 bases between them. The germline V gene encodes CDR1 SEHNR and CDR2 FQNEAQ (reference sequence). DNA for the CDR3: TGTGCCAGCAGCTTCAGGGGCCGCTCTGGAAACACCATATATTTT. This translates into CASSFRGRSGNTIYF. The variable domain in full, completed from reference TRBV7-9 and TRBJ1-3, reads DTGVSQNPRHKITKRGQNVTFRCDPISEHNRLYWYRQTLGQGPEFLTYFQNEAQLEKSRLLSDRFSAERPKGSFSTLEIQRTEQGDSAMYLCASSFRGRSGNTIYFGEGSWLTVV.

In this sample, this clonotype turned up many times. The chain recombines TRBV25-1 with TRBJ2-4; the match to TRBD1 covers 11 bases. From germline, CDR1 is MGHDK and CDR2 SYGVNS. V shed 8 bases, J shed 6 bases, and the junction held 6 bases outside the gene matches. This CDR3 region has 14 residues. The CDR3 region is CASYGDRGSNIQYF. CDR3 coding DNA: TGTGCCAGCTACGGGGACAGGGGGTCAAACATTCAGTACTTC.

Ten or more counts support this clonotype. This chain connects TRBV27 to TRBJ1-2; 7 bases align to TRBD1. Germline V gene lookup returns CDR1 MNHEY and CDR2 SMNVEV (reference sequence). V shed 4 bases, J shed 2 bases, and the junction held 4 bases outside the gene matches. The CDR3 totals 14 residues. The CDR3 here is CASSSTTGNYGYTF. CDR3 bases: TGTGCCAGCAGTTCGACGACAGGGAACTATGGCTACACCTTC.

This clonotype was found many times. CDR3 protein: CASSYREDTEAFF. The CDR3 nucleotides are TGTGCCAGCAGTTACAGGGAGGACACTGAAGCTTTCTTT. The J gene is TRBJ1-1, the V gene TRBV6-2 or TRBV6-3; D is uncertain. This CDR3 is 13 amino acids long. The germline gives CDR1 MNHEY, CDR2 SVGEGT. Trimming removed 2 bases from V and 3 bases from J, with 7 bases in between.

This clonotype was seen at least ten times. J is TRBJ2-7 and V is TRBV7-2; 10 bases align to TRBD2. CDR3 length: 14 amino acids. Germline CDR1 and CDR2: SGHTA and FQGNSA. Trimming cost V 5 bases and J 5 bases; bases outside gene matches: 6. Written as DNA, the CDR3 is TGTGCCAGCAGCGTACTCCTAGCGGGGGACGAGCAGTACTTC. It specifies CASSVLLAGDEQYF.

This clonotype was counted at least ten times. The CDR3 is CASIRQGNTEAFF. CDR3 DNA sequence: TGTGCCAGCATCAGACAGGGTAACACTGAAGCTTTCTTT. V is TRBV7-9 and J is TRBJ1-1; TRBD1 matches at 7 bases. Germline CDR1 reads SEHNR; CDR2 reads FQNEAQ (reference sequence). The CDR3 has 13 residues. V dropped 7 bases and J dropped 2; count of bases not matched to a gene: 4.

This clonotype was counted at least ten times. The chain joins TRBV19 to TRBJ2-2, with 9 bases fitting TRBD1. CDR1 LNHDA and CDR2 SQIVND come from the germline V gene (reference sequence). CDR3 length equals 15 residues. V lost 5 bases, J lost 5 bases, and 6 bases stayed unmatched. This CDR3 reads CASSRDRVATGELFF. CDR3 coding DNA: TGTGCCAGTAGTCGGGACAGGGTCGCTACCGGGGAGCTGTTTTTT. Looking up the rest from reference TRBV19 and TRBJ2-2 gives the full variable domain: DGGITQSPKYLFRKEGQNVTLSCEQNLNHDAMYWYRQDPGQGLRLIYYSQIVNDFQKGDIAEGYSVSREKKESFPLTVTSAQKNPTAFYLCASSRDRVATGELFFGEGSRLTVL.

In its sample, this clonotype was seen a few times. CDR3 sequence: CASSYSTNYGYTF. The CDR3 DNA reads TGTGCCAGCAGTTACTCCACGAACTATGGCTACACCTTC. The chain recombines TRBV6-5 with TRBJ1-2; D is unresolved. The CDR3 sequence is 13 residues long. Germline V lookup: CDR1 MNHEY, CDR2 SVGAGI. V was trimmed by 0 bases and J by 2 bases, leaving 4 bases between them.

Concerning this clonotype: A much larger clone differs by one base, so this may be a read error. Here the CDR3 omits its conserved ending phenylalanine or tryptophan, so a read error is the likely source. J is TRBJ2-7 and V is TRBV7-8, with D maybe TRBD2 (6 bases). CDR1 and CDR2 (germline): SGHVS, FQNEAQ. V lost 4 bases, J lost 2 bases, and 18 bases lay in between. This CDR3 has 16 residues. As DNA, the CDR3 is TGTGCCAGCAGCTCGCTAGACGGGAGTATAACCTACGAGCAGTACCTC. Translating it yields CASSSLDGSITYEQYL.

V is TRBV6-5 and J is TRBJ2-2; D is unresolved. Germline V gene lookup returns CDR1 MNHEY and CDR2 SVGAGI. Trimming left V 0 bases short and J 5 bases short, with 7 bases between. CDR3 length equals 14 residues. This CDR3 is CASSYSRRTGELFF. The CDR3 nucleotides read TGTGCCAGCAGTTACTCGAGGCGAACCGGGGAGCTGTTTTTT.

This clonotype was detected ten times or more. The chain is built from TRBV11-2 and TRBJ2-7; D might be TRBD1 or TRBD2, each matching 6 bases. The CDR3 has 14 residues. Germline assignment: CDR1 SGHAT and CDR2 FQNNGV. V shed 6 bases and J shed 4 bases, with 16 bases lying between them. CDR3 DNA: TGTGCCAGCAGTTTAACCGGGGGCAGGTACGAGCAGTACTTC. Translating gives CASSLTGGRYEQYF. Full variable domain (outside the CDR3, taken from reference TRBV11-2 and TRBJ2-7): EAGVAQSPRYKIIEKRQSVAFWCNPISGHATLYWYQQILGQGPKLLIQFQNNGVVDDSQLPKDRFSAERLKGVDSTLKIQPAKLEDSAVYLCASSLTGGRYEQYFGPGTRLTVT.

The table lists this clonotype with many counts. This chain uses TRBV15 with TRBJ2-5; D call uncertain. Germline V gives CDR1 LNHNV, CDR2 YYDKDF (reference sequence). Trimming removed 0 bases from V and 5 bases from J, with 10 bases in between. The CDR3 is made up of 14 amino acids. The CDR3 protein is CATSRDSPRETQYF. DNA of the CDR3: TGTGCCACCAGCAGAGATTCCCCCAGGGAGACCCAGTACTTC.

The rearrangement joins TRBV3-1 to TRBJ2-7; TRBD1 aligns across 7 bases. Germline CDR1 reads LGHDT; CDR2 reads YNNKEL (reference sequence). With V trimmed by 1 base and J by 2 bases, 8 bases remained unmatched. CDR3 length equals 16 residues. CDR3 nucleotide sequence: TGTGCCAGCAGCCAAGTCGCCACCGGGACAGCCTACGAGCAGTACTTC. Encoded protein: CASSQVATGTAYEQYF.

This clonotype was found once. The chain couples TRBV7-3 to TRBJ1-2; possible D gene TRBD1, 6 bases. Germline-derived CDR1 and CDR2 are SGHTA and FQGTGA. This CDR3 comprises 13 residues. The ends were cut back, 5 bases at V and 10 bases at J, with 17 bases in the middle. CDR3 nucleotide sequence: TGTGCCAGCAGCCTCCGTGGGGGGCGAGACTACACCTTC. Protein sequence: CASSLRGGRDYTF.

This clonotype has at least ten counts. V usage is TRBV6-5 and J usage is TRBJ1-1, with TRBD1 as a possible D gene (5 bases). The germline CDR1 and CDR2 sequences are MNHEY and SVGAGI. The CDR3 consists of 15 residues. V dropped 0 bases and J dropped 4 bases, with 12 bases sitting between them. The CDR3 DNA reads as TGTGCCAGCAGTTACTCGATGAGCAGGGCCACTGAAGCTTTCTTT. Protein product: CASSYSMSRATEAFF.

This clonotype appeared many times. V and J are TRBV6-5 and TRBJ2-7, with D possibly TRBD2 on 5 matching bases. V was cut by 5 bases and J by 0 bases, with 14 bases left in between. CDR1 and CDR2 (germline): MNHEY, SVGAGI. This CDR3 region has 15 residues. CDR3 residues: CASSMVASSSYEQYF. The CDR3 region has the DNA TGTGCCAGCAGTATGGTAGCGTCGAGCTCCTACGAGCAGTACTTC.

This clonotype has a count of ten or more. The chain couples TRBV11-2 to TRBJ2-7, with TRBD1 matching over 9 bases. CDR1 is SGHAT, CDR2 FQNNGV, per germline. The length of the CDR3 is 15 residues. The J segment lost 3 bases and the V segment lost 3 bases, leaving 6 bases of the junction unmatched. Here the CDR3 reads CASSFHGTGNYEQYF. For the CDR3, the DNA is TGTGCCAGCAGCTTCCACGGGACAGGGAACTACGAGCAGTACTTC.

Ten or more counts support this clonotype. The V gene is TRBV27, the J gene TRBJ2-7; D is uncertain. Trimming left V 0 bases short and J 1 base short, with 4 bases between. CDR1 and CDR2 from the germline V gene are MNHEY and SMNVEV (reference sequence). This CDR3 contains 13 residues. CDR3 in amino acids: CASSLSMSYEQYF. The DNA for the CDR3 is TGTGCCAGCAGTTTATCGATGTCCTACGAGCAGTACTTC.

This clonotype has a count of ten or more. The V call is TRBV28, the J call TRBJ1-3; D ambiguous. The CDR3 sequence is 17 residues long. Germline V gives CDR1 MDHEN, CDR2 SYDVKM. Trimming left V 1 base short and J 2 bases short, with 15 bases between. The CDR3: CASSLYVGVGAGNTIYF. The CDR3 coding sequence is TGTGCCAGCAGTTTATACGTGGGAGTGGGCGCTGGAAACACCATATATTTT.

Ten or more counts support this clonotype. The chain uses TRBV6-5 and TRBJ1-1, with a tentative D call TRBD1 (5 bases). Germline assignment: CDR1 MNHEY and CDR2 SVGAGI. Deletions cut 2 bases from V and 10 bases from J, with 14 bases between. This CDR3 region has 13 residues. CDR3 residues: CASSYAGAFSAFF. CDR3 in DNA: TGTGCCAGCAGTTACGCCGGGGCATTCTCAGCTTTCTTT.

This clonotype occurred many times. The chain couples TRBV4-1 to TRBJ2-4; D could derive from TRBD1 or TRBD2 (5 bases each). The V gene's germline CDR1 is MGHRA and CDR2 YSYEKL. Trimming pared 1 base from V and 1 base from J, leaving 14 bases between. The CDR3 is made up of 17 amino acids. CDR3 in DNA: TGCGCCAGCAGCCAAGGACCGTGGGGACGGGCCAAAAACATTCAGTACTTC. Translating it yields CASSQGPWGRAKNIQYF.

This clonotype was detected ten times or more. V and J are TRBV6-1 and TRBJ2-5; tentative D call: TRBD2 (6 bases). This CDR3 has 14 amino acids. Germline CDR1 is MNHNS and CDR2 is SASEGT. The V gene lost 3 bases and the J gene lost 4 bases, with 12 bases spanning the gap. CDR3 sequence: CASSDLAGRETQYF. Here the CDR3 DNA reads TGTGCCAGCAGTGATCTGGCCGGGAGAGAGACCCAGTACTTC.

The chain couples TRBV30 to TRBJ1-6; the D is unclear. Trimming pared 5 bases from V and 3 bases from J, leaving 8 bases between. Germline assignment: CDR1 GTSNPN and CDR2 SVGIG (reference sequence). The CDR3 has 13 amino acids. CDR3 in amino acids: CAWRWFYNSPLHF. Written as DNA, the CDR3 is TGTGCCTGGCGCTGGTTCTATAATTCACCCCTCCACTTT.

In the case of this clonotype: The CDR3 ends on some other residue instead of the conserved phenylalanine or tryptophan, so this is likely a read error. The CDR3 DNA is TGTGCCAGCAGCTTAGGCCCCAATAGGGTGAATCACTACGAGCAGTACTAC. This encodes CASSLGPNRVNHYEQYY. The chain couples TRBV13 to TRBJ2-7; D call uncertain. This CDR3 is 17 amino acids long. Looked up from germline, CDR1 is PRHDT and CDR2 is FYEKMQ (reference sequence). Trimming removed 0 bases from V and 3 bases from J, with 18 bases in between.